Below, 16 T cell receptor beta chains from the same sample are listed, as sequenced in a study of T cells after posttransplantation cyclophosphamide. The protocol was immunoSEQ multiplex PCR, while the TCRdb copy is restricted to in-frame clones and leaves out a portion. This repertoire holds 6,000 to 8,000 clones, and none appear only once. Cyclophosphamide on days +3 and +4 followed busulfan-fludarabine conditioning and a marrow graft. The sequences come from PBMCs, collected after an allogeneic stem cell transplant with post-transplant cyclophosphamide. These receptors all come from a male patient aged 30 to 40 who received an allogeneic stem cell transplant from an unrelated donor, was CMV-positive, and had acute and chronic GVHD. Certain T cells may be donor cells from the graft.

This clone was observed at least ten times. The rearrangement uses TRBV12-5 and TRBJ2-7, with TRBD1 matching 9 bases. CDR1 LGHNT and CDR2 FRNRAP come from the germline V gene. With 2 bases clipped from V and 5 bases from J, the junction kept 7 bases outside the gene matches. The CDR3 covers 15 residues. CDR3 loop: CASGLTGQGRDEQYF. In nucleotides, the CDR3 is TGTGCTAGTGGTTTGACGGGACAGGGTAGAGACGAGCAGTACTTC.

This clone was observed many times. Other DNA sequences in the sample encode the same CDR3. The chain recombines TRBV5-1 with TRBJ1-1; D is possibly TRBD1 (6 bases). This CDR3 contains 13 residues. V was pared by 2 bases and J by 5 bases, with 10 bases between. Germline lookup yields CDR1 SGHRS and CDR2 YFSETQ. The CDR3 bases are TGCGCCAGCAGCTTAAGGGGGGGAACTGAAGCTTTCTTT. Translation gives CASSLRGGTEAFF.

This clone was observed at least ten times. CDR3 nucleotides: TGTGCCAGCAGTTTACTAGCGTCGGTGGGGGAGCAGTACTTC. Amino acid sequence: CASSLLASVGEQYF. The chain links TRBV12-3 or TRBV12-4 to TRBJ2-7; D may be TRBD2 (6 bases). The CDR3 is 14 residues long. V was clipped by 2 bases and J by 7 bases, with 15 bases between them.

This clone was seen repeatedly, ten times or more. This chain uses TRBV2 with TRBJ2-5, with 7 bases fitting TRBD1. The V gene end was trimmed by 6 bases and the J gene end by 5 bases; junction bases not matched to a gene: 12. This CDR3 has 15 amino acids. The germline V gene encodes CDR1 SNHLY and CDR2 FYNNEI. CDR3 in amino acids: CASSERQGRSETQYF. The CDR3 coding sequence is TGTGCCAGCAGCGAACGACAGGGAAGGTCGGAGACCCAGTACTTC. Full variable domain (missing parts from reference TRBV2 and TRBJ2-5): EPEVTQTPSHQVTQMGQEVILRCVPISNHLYFYWYRQILGQKVEFLVSFYNNEISEKSEIFDDQFSVERPDGSNFTLKIRSTKLEDSAMYFCASSERQGRSETQYFGPGTRLLVL.

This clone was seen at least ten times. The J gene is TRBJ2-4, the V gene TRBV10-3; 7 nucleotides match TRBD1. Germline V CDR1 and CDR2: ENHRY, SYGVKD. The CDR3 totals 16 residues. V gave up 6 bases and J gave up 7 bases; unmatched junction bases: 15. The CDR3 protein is CAISPAEGQGENIQYF. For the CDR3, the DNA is TGTGCCATCAGCCCTGCCGAGGGGCAGGGGGAGAACATTCAGTACTTC.

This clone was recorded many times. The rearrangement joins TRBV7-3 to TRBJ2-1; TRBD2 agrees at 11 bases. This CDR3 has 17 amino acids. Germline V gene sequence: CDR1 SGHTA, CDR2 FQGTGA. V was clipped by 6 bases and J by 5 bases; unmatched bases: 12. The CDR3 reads CASSISGRAESHNEQFF. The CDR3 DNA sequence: TGTGCCAGCAGTATTAGCGGGAGGGCCGAATCCCACAATGAGCAGTTCTTC.

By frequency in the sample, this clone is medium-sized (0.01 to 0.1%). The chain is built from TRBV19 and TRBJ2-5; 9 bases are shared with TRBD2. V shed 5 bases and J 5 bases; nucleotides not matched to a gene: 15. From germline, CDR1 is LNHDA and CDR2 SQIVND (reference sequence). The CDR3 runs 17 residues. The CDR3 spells CASSQWSGSGSRETQYF. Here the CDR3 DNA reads TGTGCCAGTAGTCAATGGTCTGGTAGCGGGAGTAGGGAGACCCAGTACTTC. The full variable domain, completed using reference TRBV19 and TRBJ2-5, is DGGITQSPKYLFRKEGQNVTLSCEQNLNHDAMYWYRQDPGQGLRLIYYSQIVNDFQKGDIAEGYSVSREKKESFPLTVTSAQKNPTAFYLCASSQWSGSGSRETQYFGPGTRLLVL.

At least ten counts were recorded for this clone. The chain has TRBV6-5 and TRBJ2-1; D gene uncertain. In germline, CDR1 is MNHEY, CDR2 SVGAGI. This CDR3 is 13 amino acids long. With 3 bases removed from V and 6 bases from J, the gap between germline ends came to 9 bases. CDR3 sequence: CASSYPVTNEQFF. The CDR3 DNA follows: TGTGCCAGCAGTTATCCAGTCACCAATGAGCAGTTCTTC.

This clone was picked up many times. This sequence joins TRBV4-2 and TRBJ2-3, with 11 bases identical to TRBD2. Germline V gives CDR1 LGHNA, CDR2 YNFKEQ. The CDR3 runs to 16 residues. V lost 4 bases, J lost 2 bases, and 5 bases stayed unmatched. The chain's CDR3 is CASSRGGLADTDTQYF. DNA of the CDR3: TGTGCCAGCAGCCGAGGGGGACTAGCGGACACAGATACGCAGTATTTT.

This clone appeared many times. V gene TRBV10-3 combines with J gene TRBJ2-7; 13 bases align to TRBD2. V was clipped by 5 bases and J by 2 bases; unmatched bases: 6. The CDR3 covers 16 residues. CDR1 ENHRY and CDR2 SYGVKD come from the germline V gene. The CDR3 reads CAISPPGTSGAYEQYF. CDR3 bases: TGTGCCATCAGTCCTCCCGGGACTAGCGGGGCCTACGAGCAGTACTTC.

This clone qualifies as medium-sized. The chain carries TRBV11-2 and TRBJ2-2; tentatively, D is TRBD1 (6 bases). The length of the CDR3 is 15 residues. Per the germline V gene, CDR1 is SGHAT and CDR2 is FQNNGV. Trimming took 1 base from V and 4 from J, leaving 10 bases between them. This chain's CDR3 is CASSLAGVGTGELFF. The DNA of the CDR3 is TGTGCCAGCAGCTTAGCAGGGGTGGGCACCGGGGAGCTGTTTTTT.

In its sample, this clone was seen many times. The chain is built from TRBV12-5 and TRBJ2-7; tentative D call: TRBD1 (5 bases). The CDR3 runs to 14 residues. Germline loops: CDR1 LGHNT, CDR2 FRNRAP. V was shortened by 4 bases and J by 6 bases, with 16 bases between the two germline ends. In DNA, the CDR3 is TGTGCTAGTGGTTGTGGCCAGGGAACATGCGAGCAGTACTTC. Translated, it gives CASGCGQGTCEQYF.

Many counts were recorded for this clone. CDR3 loop: CASSQGSLSSYEQYF. CDR3 in DNA: TGCGCCAGCAGCCAGGGCAGCCTTAGCTCCTACGAGCAGTACTTC. The rearrangement joins TRBV4-3 to TRBJ2-7; D is unresolved. Germline V gene sequence: CDR1 LGHNA, CDR2 YSLEER. Trimming pared 3 bases from V and 0 bases from J, leaving 12 bases between. The CDR3 length is 15 residues.

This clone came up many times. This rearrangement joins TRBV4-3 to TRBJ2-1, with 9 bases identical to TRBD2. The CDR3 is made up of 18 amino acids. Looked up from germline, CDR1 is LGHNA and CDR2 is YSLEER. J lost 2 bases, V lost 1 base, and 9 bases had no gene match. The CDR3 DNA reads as TGCGCCAGCAGCCAAGTCTTTTCTAGCGGGATTACCTACAATGAGCAGTTCTTC. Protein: CASSQVFSSGITYNEQFF.

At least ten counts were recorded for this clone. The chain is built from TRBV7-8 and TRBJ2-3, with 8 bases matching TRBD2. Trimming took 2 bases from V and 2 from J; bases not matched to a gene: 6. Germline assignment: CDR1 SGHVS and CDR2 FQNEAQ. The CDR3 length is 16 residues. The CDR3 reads CASSLYSGGFTDTQYF. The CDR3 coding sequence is TGTGCCAGCAGCTTATACAGCGGGGGATTCACAGATACGCAGTATTTT.

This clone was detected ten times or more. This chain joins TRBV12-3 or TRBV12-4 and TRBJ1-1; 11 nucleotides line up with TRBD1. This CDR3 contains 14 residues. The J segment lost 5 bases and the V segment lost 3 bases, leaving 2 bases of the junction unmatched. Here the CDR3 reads CASSFGTGGTEAFF. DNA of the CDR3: TGTGCCAGCAGTTTCGGGACAGGGGGGACTGAAGCTTTCTTT.